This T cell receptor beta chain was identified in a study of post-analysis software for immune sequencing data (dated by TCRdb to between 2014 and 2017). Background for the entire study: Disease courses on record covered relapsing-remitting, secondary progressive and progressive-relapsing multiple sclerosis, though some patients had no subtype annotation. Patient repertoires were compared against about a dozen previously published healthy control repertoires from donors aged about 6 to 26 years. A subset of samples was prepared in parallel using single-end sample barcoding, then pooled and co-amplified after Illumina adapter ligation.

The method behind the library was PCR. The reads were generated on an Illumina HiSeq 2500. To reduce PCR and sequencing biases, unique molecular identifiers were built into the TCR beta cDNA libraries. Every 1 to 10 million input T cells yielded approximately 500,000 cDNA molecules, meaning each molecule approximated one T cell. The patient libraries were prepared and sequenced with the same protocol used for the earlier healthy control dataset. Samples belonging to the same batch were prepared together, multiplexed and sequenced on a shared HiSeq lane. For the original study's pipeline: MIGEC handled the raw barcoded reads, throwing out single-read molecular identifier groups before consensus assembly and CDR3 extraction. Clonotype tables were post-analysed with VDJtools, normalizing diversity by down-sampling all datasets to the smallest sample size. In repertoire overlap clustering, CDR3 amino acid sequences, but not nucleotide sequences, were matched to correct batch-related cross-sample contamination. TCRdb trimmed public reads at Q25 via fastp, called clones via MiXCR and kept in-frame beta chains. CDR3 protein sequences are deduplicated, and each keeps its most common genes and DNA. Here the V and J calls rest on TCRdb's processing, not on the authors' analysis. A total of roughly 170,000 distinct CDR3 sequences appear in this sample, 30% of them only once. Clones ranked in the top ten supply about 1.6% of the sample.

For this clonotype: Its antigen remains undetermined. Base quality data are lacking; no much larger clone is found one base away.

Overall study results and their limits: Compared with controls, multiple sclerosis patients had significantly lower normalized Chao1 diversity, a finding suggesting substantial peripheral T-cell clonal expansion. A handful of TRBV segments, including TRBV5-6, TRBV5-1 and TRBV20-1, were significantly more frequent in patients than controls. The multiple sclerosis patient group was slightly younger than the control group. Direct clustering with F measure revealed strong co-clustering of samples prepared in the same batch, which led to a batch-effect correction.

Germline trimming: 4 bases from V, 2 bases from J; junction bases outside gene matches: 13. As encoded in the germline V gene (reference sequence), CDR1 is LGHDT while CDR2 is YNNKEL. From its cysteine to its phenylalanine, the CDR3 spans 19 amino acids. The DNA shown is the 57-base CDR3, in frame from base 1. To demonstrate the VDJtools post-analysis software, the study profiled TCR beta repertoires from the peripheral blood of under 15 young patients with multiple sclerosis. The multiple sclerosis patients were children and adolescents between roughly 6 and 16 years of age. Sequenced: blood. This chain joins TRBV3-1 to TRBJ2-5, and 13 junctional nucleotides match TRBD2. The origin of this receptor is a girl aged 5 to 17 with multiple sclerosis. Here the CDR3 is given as CASSPYRLAGGYRQETQYF. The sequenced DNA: TGTGCCAGCAGCCCTTACCGACTAGCGGGAGGATATCGGCAAGAGACCCAGTACTTC.